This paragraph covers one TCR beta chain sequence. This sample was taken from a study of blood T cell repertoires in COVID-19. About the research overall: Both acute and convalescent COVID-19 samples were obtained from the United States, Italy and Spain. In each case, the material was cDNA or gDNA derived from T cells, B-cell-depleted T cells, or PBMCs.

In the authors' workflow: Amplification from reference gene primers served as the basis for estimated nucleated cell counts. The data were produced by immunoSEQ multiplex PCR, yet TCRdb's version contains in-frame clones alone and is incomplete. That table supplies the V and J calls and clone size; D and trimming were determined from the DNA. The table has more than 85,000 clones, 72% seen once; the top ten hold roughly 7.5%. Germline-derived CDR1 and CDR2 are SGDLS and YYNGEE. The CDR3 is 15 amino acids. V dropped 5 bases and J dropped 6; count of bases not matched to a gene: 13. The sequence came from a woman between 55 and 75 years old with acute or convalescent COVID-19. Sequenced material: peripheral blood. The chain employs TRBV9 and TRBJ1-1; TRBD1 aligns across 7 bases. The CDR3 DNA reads TGTGCCAGCAGACCGTACGGGACAGAGATACCTGAAGCTTTCTTT. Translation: CASRPYGTEIPEAFF.